A single sample is the source of the 25 T cell receptor beta chains below, sequenced in a study of molecular identifiers for immune sequencing clone quantification. TCRdb re-derived calls from the PCR reads in MiXCR, one entry per CDR3 protein. The sample has about 510,000 distinct CDR3 sequences, 20% to 25% seen once. The sample was naive CD8+ T cells from blood, with Jurkat cell RNA spiked in. The subset denotes: FACS-sorted CD8+CD4-CCR7+CD45RA+ naive T cells. These receptors all stem from a human donor in good health. Some libraries in this study had Jurkat cell RNA spiked in.

The table lists this clonotype with many counts. The chain couples TRBV9 to TRBJ1-1; D is unresolved. This CDR3 contains 13 residues. With 2 bases removed from V and 11 bases from J, the gap between germline ends came to 16 bases. CDR1 and CDR2 (germline): SGDLS, YYNGEE. CDR3 protein: CASSVYPSGAAFF. In DNA form, the CDR3 reads TGTGCCAGCAGCGTTTACCCCTCCGGAGCGGCTTTCTTT.

This clonotype was detected many times. The chain employs TRBV5-1 and TRBJ1-1; unclear D gene. The CDR3 contains 15 residues. Looked up from germline, CDR1 is SGHRS and CDR2 is YFSETQ. V was shortened by 2 bases and J by 5 bases, with 16 bases between the two germline ends. The DNA of the CDR3 is TGCGCCAGCAGCTTTAGTTCCGGACTCGATACTGAAGCTTTCTTT. This codes for CASSFSSGLDTEAFF.

In this sample, this clonotype turned up once. A much larger clone sits a single nucleotide away, making a read error possible. The gene calls are TRBV6-5 and TRBJ1-1; D is unclear. This CDR3 spans 15 amino acids. From germline, CDR1 is MNHEY and CDR2 SVGAGI. The CDR3 spells CASTLKERANTGAFF. DNA for the CDR3: TGTGCCAGCACCCTAAAAGAGAGGGCCAACACTGGAGCTTTCTTT.

The CDR3 loop is CASSHKLREQFF. The CDR3 nucleotides are TGTGCCAGCAGCCATAAGCTGAGGGAGCAGTTCTTC. The genes are TRBV13 and TRBJ2-1; D uncertain. Germline CDR1 and CDR2: PRHDT and FYEKMQ (reference sequence). The CDR3 has 12 amino acids. The V gene lost 5 bases and the J gene lost 10 bases, with 12 bases spanning the gap.

Of note for this clonotype: A much bigger clone sits one base away, suggesting this may be a read error. The chain links TRBV19 to TRBJ1-1, with D unclear. Germline V gene data show CDR1 as LNHDA and CDR2 as SQIVND (reference sequence). CDR3 length: 12 amino acids. The CDR3 protein is CASRTLNTEALF. The CDR3 nucleotides read TGTGCCAGCAGGACTTTGAACACTGAAGCTCTCTTT.

The chain is built from TRBV3-1 and TRBJ2-7; D possibly uses TRBD1 or TRBD2 (5 bases each). V was cut by 8 bases and J by 0 bases, with 11 bases left in between. Per the germline V gene, CDR1 is LGHDT and CDR2 is YNNKEL (reference sequence). The CDR3 runs 13 residues. The CDR3: CASRDHISYEQYF. The CDR3 region has the DNA TGTGCCAGCCGGGACCACATCTCCTACGAGCAGTACTTC.

This clonotype showed up many times. This sequence joins TRBV30 and TRBJ2-1, with TRBD1 as a possible D gene (5 bases). Germline V gene sequence: CDR1 GTSNPN, CDR2 SVGIG (reference sequence). Trimming took 5 bases from V and 0 from J, leaving 11 bases between them. The CDR3 spans 14 residues. The CDR3 region is CAWGHLSSYNEQFF. CDR3 DNA: TGTGCCTGGGGACACCTAAGCTCCTACAATGAGCAGTTCTTC.

This clonotype was observed at least ten times. V gene TRBV6-4 combines with J gene TRBJ1-2; 7 bases align to TRBD1. The J segment lost 5 bases and the V segment lost 4 bases, leaving 10 bases of the junction unmatched. CDR3 length: 15 residues. Germline values: CDR1 MRHNA, CDR2 SNTAGT. The chain's CDR3 is CASSATGQEIYGYTF. Here the CDR3 DNA reads TGTGCCAGCAGTGCTACAGGACAGGAGATTTATGGCTACACCTTC.

There are a few counts of this clonotype. This chain connects TRBV6-2 or TRBV6-3 to TRBJ2-1; tentative D call: TRBD2 (6 bases). CDR3 length: 14 residues. The V gene's germline CDR1 is MNHEY and CDR2 SVGEGT. The V end lost 10 bases, the J end lost 2 bases, and 15 bases lay between the germline ends. The CDR3 is CATGGDGAYNEQFF. The CDR3 bases are TGTGCCACTGGAGGGGACGGGGCCTACAATGAGCAGTTCTTC.

As to this clonotype: An end of the junction differs from the germline gene, which may be a read error. This sequence joins TRBV5-1 and TRBJ2-7; no clear D gene. CDR1 is SGHRS, CDR2 YFSETQ, per germline. CDR3 size: 13 residues. The CDR3, as DNA: TGCGCCGGCAGCTTGGGATCCACCTACGAGCAGTACTTC. Translated: CAGSLGSTYEQYF.

The rearrangement joins TRBV20-1 to TRBJ1-1, with D unclear. The V and J ends lost 4 bases and 1 base respectively, with 19 bases between them. From germline, CDR1 is DFQATT and CDR2 SNEGSKA (reference sequence). The CDR3 loop spans 16 amino acids. CDR3 sequence (DNA): TGCAGTGCTAAAGCCCCGTTAGGCCCTTCGAACACTGAAGCTTTCTTT. Translated, it gives CSAKAPLGPSNTEAFF.

This clonotype occurred a few times. The chain employs TRBV30 and TRBJ1-1; the D gene is possibly TRBD1 (5 bases). The V end was cut by 3 bases, the J end by 1 base, with 15 bases between. Germline assignment: CDR1 GTSNPN and CDR2 SVGIG (reference sequence). The CDR3 loop spans 15 amino acids. The CDR3 here is CAWRPDSVPNTEAFF. DNA of the CDR3: TGTGCCTGGAGGCCCGACAGCGTCCCGAACACTGAAGCTTTCTTT.

This clonotype appeared many times. This sequence joins TRBV12-3 or TRBV12-4 and TRBJ2-5; a possible D gene is TRBD1 (5 bases). This CDR3 contains 13 residues. Trimming left V 4 bases short and J 4 bases short, with 10 bases between. CDR3 sequence: CASSSGQGETQYF. The CDR3 nucleotides read TGTGCCAGCAGTTCAGGGCAAGGAGAGACCCAGTACTTC.

This clonotype has only a few counts. The chain recombines TRBV20-1 with TRBJ2-7; TRBD2 matches 7 bases. Germline V lookup: CDR1 DFQATT, CDR2 SNEGSKA (reference sequence). The trim removed 1 base at V and 3 bases at J, leaving 3 bases unmatched. This CDR3 is built from 13 residues. The DNA for the CDR3 is TGCAGTGCTAGAGGGCGGGGGTACTACGAGCAGTACTTC. Protein product: CSARGRGYYEQYF.

Regarding this clonotype: This may be a read error: a much more frequent sequence differs by one nucleotide. This chain links TRBV7-6 with TRBJ1-1; D is undetermined. Germline lookup yields CDR1 SGHVS and CDR2 FNYEAQ. The CDR3 runs to 15 residues. CDR3 DNA sequence: TGTGCCAGCAGCTTAGAAGCGGCTTCGAACACTGAAGCTCTCTTT. Translation: CASSLEAASNTEALF.

This clonotype was seen many times. V usage is TRBV24-1 and J usage is TRBJ2-3; 9 nucleotides align to TRBD1. The CDR3 is made up of 13 amino acids. Trimming removed 8 bases from V and 5 bases from J; junction bases left unmatched: 4. Germline-derived CDR1 and CDR2 are KGHDR and SFDVKD. The CDR3 DNA sequence: TGTGCCACCACACAGGGGGCCGAAGATACGCAGTATTTT. Translation: CATTQGAEDTQYF.

This clonotype was seen only a few times. The chain joins TRBV28 to TRBJ1-1; D unresolved. Germline V gene sequence: CDR1 MDHEN, CDR2 SYDVKM. The V and J ends lost 3 bases and 4 bases respectively, with 15 bases between them. This CDR3 is 15 amino acids long. The CDR3 DNA reads as TGTGCCAGCAGTTTCCGGTCGAGCTTGGGCACTGAAGCTTTCTTT. Translated, it gives CASSFRSSLGTEAFF.

The CDR3 protein is CASSPPMDRGPYNEQFF. Written as DNA, the CDR3 is TGCGCCAGCAGCCCCCCCATGGACAGGGGGCCCTACAATGAGCAGTTCTTC. V and J are TRBV4-3 and TRBJ2-1; 11 bases line up with TRBD1. This CDR3 has 17 amino acids. Germline V lookup: CDR1 LGHNA, CDR2 YSLEER. V trimming: 4 bases; J trimming: 2 bases; junction bases outside the gene matches: 7.

CDR3 loop: CASSHTSGGTNTGELFF. DNA for the CDR3: TGTGCCAGCAGTCATACTAGCGGGGGTACAAACACCGGGGAGCTGTTTTTT. The chain couples TRBV5-3 to TRBJ2-2, with 11 bases identical to TRBD2. TRBV5-3 is an open reading frame whose function is uncertain. Losses at the gene ends were 8 bases for V and 2 bases for J; bases not matched to a gene: 11. The CDR3 covers 17 residues.

This clonotype has more than one count but fewer than ten. The V and J genes are TRBV27 and TRBJ2-5; D is unclear. This CDR3 region has 13 residues. V lost 1 base and J 3 bases, leaving 6 bases between the germline ends. Germline values: CDR1 MNHEY, CDR2 SMNVEV (reference sequence). In DNA form, the CDR3 reads TGTGCCAGCAGTTTATGGGGTGAAGAGACCCAGTACTTC. It specifies CASSLWGEETQYF.

Points on this clonotype: A much larger clone differs by one base, so this may be a read error. The chain couples TRBV6-5 to TRBJ2-7; TRBD1 agrees at 9 bases. Unmatched junction bases numbered 7, after V lost 5 bases and J lost 5 bases. CDR3 length equals 14 residues. Germline V gene sequence: CDR1 MNHEY, CDR2 SVGAGI. CDR3 in amino acids: CASSRQGQGNEQYF. CDR3 nucleotides: TGTGCCAGCAGTCGGCAAGGACAGGGGAACGAGCAGTACTTC.

Points on this clonotype: This may stem from a read error, because a much larger clone lies one nucleotide away. The rearrangement joins TRBV4-1 to TRBJ1-2, with D possibly being TRBD1 (6 bases). The CDR3 contains 16 residues. The germline CDR1 and CDR2 sequences are MGHRA and YSYEKL. CDR3 sequence: CASCQDDRGGGYGYTF. DNA of the CDR3: TGCGCCAGCTGCCAAGATGATCGAGGAGGGGGCTATGGCTACACCTTC.

This clonotype was detected ten times or more. This rearrangement joins TRBV21-1 to TRBJ2-3; TRBD2, as called in the table, went unchecked against the DNA. TRBV21-1 is given as a pseudogene. CDR3 length: 15 residues. The CDR3, as DNA: TGTGCCAGCAGCCCCTCAGGCCCATATATCGATACGCAGTATTTT. Protein sequence: CASSPSGPYIDTQYF.

This clonotype was seen a few times. The chain has TRBV20-1 and TRBJ2-2; TRBD1 is a possible D gene (6 bases). The CDR3 has 13 residues. Between the trimmed V and J ends, which lost 6 bases and 4 bases, there was a span of 12 bases. Germline values: CDR1 DFQATT, CDR2 SNEGSKA (reference sequence). The CDR3 nucleotides read TGCAGTGCCCTGGACAGTTCCACCGGGGAGCTGTTTTTT. Translating gives CSALDSSTGELFF.

Notes on this clonotype: A much larger clone differs from this one at a single base, so this may be a read error. The V gene is TRBV12-3 or TRBV12-4, the J gene TRBJ2-3, with 9 positions matching TRBD1. The J call may be mistaken, given a closer DNA end match to TRBJ1-5. There are 15 residues in the CDR3. DNA for the CDR3: TGTGCCAGCAGTTCCACCGGGACAGGGCCAGATACGCAGCATTTT. This gives the protein CASSSTGTGPDTQHF.